The 7 T cell receptor beta chains below were found in one sample sequenced in a study of blood T cell repertoires in COVID-19 (dated by TCRdb to the early 2020s). The protocol used for the library was the immunoSEQ multiplex PCR assay. TCRdb took over this immuneACCESS table, retaining in-frame rearrangements with V and J assigned. Such tables are incomplete; in checked studies, under half of the missing clones stem from an unresolved V gene, and the remainder is unexplained. The sample table contains around 370,000 clones; only one count was recorded for 91% of them. Around 3.3% of the sample is held by the ten biggest clonotypes. Specimen: peripheral blood. Every receptor here comes from a woman under 30 who had recovered from COVID-19.

CDR3 coding DNA: TGTGCCAGTAGTAGTGGACAGGGGGTGTATGAAAAACTGTTTTTT. Its protein product is CASSSGQGVYEKLFF. V usage is TRBV19 and J usage is TRBJ1-4; 10 bases are a match to TRBD1. The CDR3 consists of 15 residues. Trimming took 4 bases from V and 6 from J; bases not matched to a gene: 5. CDR1 LNHDA and CDR2 SQIVND come from the germline V gene (reference sequence).

The chain combines TRBV7-9 with TRBJ1-1; a possible D gene is TRBD1 (6 bases). The CDR3 totals 13 residues. CDR1 is SEHNR and CDR2 is FQNEAQ in the germline V gene (reference sequence). V lost 10 bases and J 3 bases, leaving 15 bases between the germline ends. Here the CDR3 reads CATRTESYTEAFF. DNA of the CDR3: TGTGCCACGCGGACAGAAAGTTACACTGAAGCTTTCTTT.

This chain joins TRBV28 and TRBJ2-5; the D gene is possibly TRBD2 (6 bases). V was cut by 5 bases and J by 5 bases, with 15 bases left in between. Germline loops: CDR1 MDHEN, CDR2 SYDVKM. This CDR3 spans 14 amino acids. The DNA of the CDR3 is TGTGCCAGCAGTCCCGGGAGACTTTCGGAGACCCAGTACTTC. Translated, it gives CASSPGRLSETQYF. The entire variable domain, with the rest obtained from reference TRBV28 and TRBJ2-5, is as follows: DVKVTQSSRYLVKRTGEKVFLECVQDMDHENMFWYRQDPGLGLRLIYFSYDVKMKEKGDIPEGYSVSREKKERFSLILESASTNQTSMYLCASSPGRLSETQYFGPGTRLLVL.

V and J are TRBV5-1 and TRBJ1-1; D is unresolved. The CDR3 runs 13 residues. Trimming stripped 4 bases from V and 1 base from J, with 8 bases between. The germline CDR1 and CDR2 sequences are SGHRS and YFSETQ. CDR3 nucleotides: TGCGCCAGCAGCATAACAGAGAACACTGAAGCTTTCTTT. This sequence encodes CASSITENTEAFF.

The rearrangement links TRBV10-1 to TRBJ2-1, with D possibly being TRBD2 (8 bases). Germline CDR1 WNHNN, CDR2 SYGVQD (reference sequence). V shed 0 bases and J shed 6 bases, with 15 bases lying between them. This CDR3 spans 16 amino acids. The CDR3 here is CASSESGRGRFNEQFF. In DNA form, the CDR3 reads TGCGCCAGCAGTGAGTCCGGGAGGGGGCGGTTCAATGAGCAGTTCTTC.

This clone has only a few counts. The gene calls are TRBV7-2 and TRBJ2-3; 10 nucleotides align to TRBD2. The CDR3 has 19 residues. Trimming cost V 4 bases and J 4 bases; bases outside gene matches: 17. Germline CDR1 is SGHTA and CDR2 is FQGNSA. The CDR3 spells CASSSQRLQREGQADTQYF. As DNA, the CDR3 is TGTGCCAGCAGCTCTCAAAGGCTCCAGCGGGAGGGCCAGGCAGATACGCAGTATTTT.

This chain uses TRBV5-1 with TRBJ1-1; no definite D call. Germline V gives CDR1 SGHRS, CDR2 YFSETQ. V lost 1 base and J 1 base, leaving 11 bases between the germline ends. The CDR3 totals 15 residues. CDR3 sequence (DNA): TGCGCCAGCAGCTTGTATCAGGTCTCGAACACTGAAGCTTTCTTT. Translation gives CASSLYQVSNTEAFF. The full variable domain, its missing parts supplied by reference TRBV5-1 and TRBJ1-1, is KAGVTQTPRYLIKTRGQQVTLSCSPISGHRSVSWYQQTPGQGLQFLFEYFSETQRNKGNFPGRFSGRQFSNSRSEMNVSTLELGDSALYLCASSLYQVSNTEAFFGQGTRLTVV.